This T cell receptor (beta chain) emerged from a study of human versus mouse CDR3 diversity and MHC coevolution. The repertoire was sequenced with immunoSEQ multiplex PCR; TCRdb's copy has only in-frame clones and lacks some. This table holds about 60,000 clones, around 94% found once. Naive CD4 T cells, CD45RO-negative and CD62L-positive, were flow-sorted from PBMCs. Findings of the study overall: iCHAO1 estimated the human TCR beta repertoire at 1.5 million to 2 million clonotypes.

Points on this clone: Its antigen is unidentified.

This receptor was identified in a person between 60 and 70 years old in good health. Sequencing used naive CD4+ T cells from blood. As to subset: CD45RO-negative CD62L-positive naive CD4 T cells.

The CDR3 reads CASSLAGIGYTF. The CDR3 DNA reads as TGTGCCAGCAGTTTAGCGGGGATTGGCTACACCTTC. The chain recombines TRBV27 with TRBJ1-2; D is ambiguous. The CDR3 length is 12 residues. V lost 2 bases, J lost 7 bases, and 8 bases lay in between. CDR1 MNHEY and CDR2 SMNVEV come from the germline V gene (reference sequence).